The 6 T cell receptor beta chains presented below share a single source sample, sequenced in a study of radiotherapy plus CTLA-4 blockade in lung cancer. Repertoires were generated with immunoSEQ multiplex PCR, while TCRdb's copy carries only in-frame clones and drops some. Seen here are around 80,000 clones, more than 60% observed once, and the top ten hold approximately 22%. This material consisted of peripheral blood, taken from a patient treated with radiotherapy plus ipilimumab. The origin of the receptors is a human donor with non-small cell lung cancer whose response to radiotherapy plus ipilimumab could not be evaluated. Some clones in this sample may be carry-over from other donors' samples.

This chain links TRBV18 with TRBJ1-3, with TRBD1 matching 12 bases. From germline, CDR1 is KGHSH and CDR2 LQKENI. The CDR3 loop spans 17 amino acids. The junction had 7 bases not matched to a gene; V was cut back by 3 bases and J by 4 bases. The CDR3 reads CASSPGTGGTFGNTIYF. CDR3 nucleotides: TGTGCCAGCTCACCGGGGACAGGGGGCACCTTCGGAAACACCATATATTTT.

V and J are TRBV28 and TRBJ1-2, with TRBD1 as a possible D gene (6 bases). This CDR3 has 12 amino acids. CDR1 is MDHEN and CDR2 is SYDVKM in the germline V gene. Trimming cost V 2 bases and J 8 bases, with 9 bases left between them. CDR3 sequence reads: CASSLGGHGYTF. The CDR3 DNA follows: TGTGCCAGCAGTTTAGGGGGCCACGGCTACACCTTC.

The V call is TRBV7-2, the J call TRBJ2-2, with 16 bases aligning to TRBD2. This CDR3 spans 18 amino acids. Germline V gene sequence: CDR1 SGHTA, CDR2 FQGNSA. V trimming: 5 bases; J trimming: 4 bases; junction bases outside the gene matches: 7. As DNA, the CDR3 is TGTGCCAGCAGCCGTGGGACTAGCGGGGGGGCCTCCACCGGGGAGCTGTTTTTT. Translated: CASSRGTSGGASTGELFF.

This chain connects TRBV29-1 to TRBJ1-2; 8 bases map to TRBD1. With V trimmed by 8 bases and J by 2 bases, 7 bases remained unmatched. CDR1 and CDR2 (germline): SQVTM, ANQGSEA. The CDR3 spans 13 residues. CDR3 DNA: TGCAGCACACGACAGGGGACCAACTATGGCTACACCTTC. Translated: CSTRQGTNYGYTF.

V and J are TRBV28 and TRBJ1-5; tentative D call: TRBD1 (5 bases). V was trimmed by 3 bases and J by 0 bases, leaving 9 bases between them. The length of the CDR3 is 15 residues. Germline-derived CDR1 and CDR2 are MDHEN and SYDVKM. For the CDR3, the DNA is TGTGCCAGCAGTTTTCAAGGGGCTAGCAATCAGCCCCAGCATTTT. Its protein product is CASSFQGASNQPQHF.

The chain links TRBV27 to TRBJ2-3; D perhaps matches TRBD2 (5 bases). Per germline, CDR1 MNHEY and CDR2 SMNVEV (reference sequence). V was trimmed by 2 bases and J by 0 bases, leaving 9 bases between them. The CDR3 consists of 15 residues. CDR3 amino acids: CASSLRLPSTDTQYF. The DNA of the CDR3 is TGTGCCAGCAGTTTAAGACTACCTAGCACAGATACGCAGTATTTT.